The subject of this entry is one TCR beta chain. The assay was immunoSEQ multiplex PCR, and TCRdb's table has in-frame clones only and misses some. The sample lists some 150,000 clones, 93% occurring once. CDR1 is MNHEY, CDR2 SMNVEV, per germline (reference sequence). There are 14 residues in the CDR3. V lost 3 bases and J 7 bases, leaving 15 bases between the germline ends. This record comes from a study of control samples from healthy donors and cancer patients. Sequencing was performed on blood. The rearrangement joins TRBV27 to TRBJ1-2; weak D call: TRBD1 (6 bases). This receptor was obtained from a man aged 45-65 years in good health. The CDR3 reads CASSFGRTETGYTF. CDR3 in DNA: TGTGCCAGCAGTTTTGGGAGGACAGAAACTGGCTACACCTTC.